The 22 T cell receptor beta chains below come from one sample, sequenced in a study of beta chain features in type 1 diabetes. Expressed TCRB transcripts were sequenced, since all the RNA that had been isolated was reverse transcribed. Profiled with immunoSEQ multiplex PCR; TCRdb holds only in-frame clones, not every one. The table includes roughly 380,000 clones, around 20% detected once. Sequenced: naive CD4+ T cells from blood. Receptors originate from a woman aged 18-29 years in good health.

The chain links TRBV30 to TRBJ1-2, with 9 bases identical to TRBD1. The germline CDR1 and CDR2 sequences are GTSNPN and SVGIG (reference sequence). The CDR3 is made up of 15 amino acids. Losses at the gene ends were 4 bases for V and 3 bases for J; bases not matched to a gene: 9. The CDR3 DNA sequence: TGTGCCTGGACCGCTGGGACAGGGAGCTACTATGGCTACACCTTC. This sequence encodes CAWTAGTGSYYGYTF. The full variable domain, with the rest looked up from reference TRBV30 and TRBJ1-2, is SQTIHQWPATLVQPVGSPLSLECTVEGTSNPNLYWYRQAAGRGLQLLFYSVGIGQISSEVPQNLSASRPQDRQFILSSKKLLLSDSGFYLCAWTAGTGSYYGYTFGSGTRLTVV.

This chain uses TRBV5-4 with TRBJ2-2; maybe TRBD2 (6 bases). V was shortened by 0 bases and J by 5 bases, with 17 bases between the two germline ends. This CDR3 has 17 residues. From germline, CDR1 is SGHNT and CDR2 YYREEE (reference sequence). The DNA of the CDR3 is TGTGCCAGCAGCTTGGCCCCAGTCTCCCGGGGGACCGGGGAGCTGTTTTTT. Amino acids: CASSLAPVSRGTGELFF.

This chain links TRBV5-1 with TRBJ2-6; D might be TRBD2 (5 bases). Trimming left V 3 bases short and J 0 bases short, with 10 bases between. The CDR3 is 16 residues long. CDR1 is SGHRS, CDR2 YFSETQ, per germline. The DNA for the CDR3 is TGCGCCAGCAGCTCCGGGAACCCCTCTGGGGCCAACGTCCTGACTTTC. It specifies CASSSGNPSGANVLTF.

This chain connects TRBV6-6 to TRBJ1-4; no definite D call. The V gene lost 8 bases and the J gene lost 3 bases, with 13 bases spanning the gap. CDR1 is MNHNY, CDR2 SVGAGI, per germline (reference sequence). There are 14 residues in the CDR3. CDR3 residues: CASYRGSSNEKLFF. In nucleotides, the CDR3 is TGTGCCAGCTACCGAGGGAGTTCTAATGAAAAACTGTTTTTT.

The chain combines TRBV7-8 with TRBJ1-2; D gene ambiguous. CDR3 size: 19 residues. Germline CDR1 reads SGHVS; CDR2 reads FQNEAQ. Trimming cost V 5 bases and J 2 bases, with 27 bases left between them. DNA for the CDR3: TGTGCCAGCAGCCATTGGGTCGTTGGGAAGCGGCTAGCGAACTATGGCTACACCTTC. It codes for CASSHWVVGKRLANYGYTF.

This clone showed up just a few times. This chain connects TRBV11-2 to TRBJ2-2; 8 bases map to TRBD1. V lost 1 base, J lost 5 bases, and 3 bases stayed unmatched. The germline V gene encodes CDR1 SGHAT and CDR2 FQNNGV. There are 15 residues in the CDR3. This CDR3 reads CASSLVDRATGELFF. CDR3 sequence (DNA): TGTGCCAGCAGCTTAGTGGACAGGGCGACCGGGGAGCTGTTTTTT.

The rearrangement joins TRBV12-5 to TRBJ1-2; TRBD1 matches 11 bases. This CDR3 is built from 15 residues. J gave up 3 bases and V 2 bases, and 2 bases lay outside the gene matches. From germline, CDR1 is LGHNT and CDR2 FRNRAP. The DNA of the CDR3 is TGTGCTAGTGGTTTGCGGACAGGGGGCGACTATGGCTACACCTTC. Translating it yields CASGLRTGGDYGYTF.

This clone showed up just a few times. The rearrangement joins TRBV5-4 to TRBJ1-1; D not resolved. CDR3 length: 14 amino acids. The V gene's germline CDR1 is SGHNT and CDR2 YYREEE (reference sequence). Trimming took off 0 bases at V and 4 bases at J, with 10 bases between the two ends. The CDR3 region is CASSLAQRGTEAFF. The CDR3 coding sequence is TGTGCCAGCAGCTTGGCCCAGCGGGGCACTGAAGCTTTCTTT.

This clone showed up just a few times. The chain links TRBV11-2 to TRBJ2-7; 9 bases align to TRBD2. With 4 bases clipped from V and 3 bases from J, the junction kept 7 bases outside the gene matches. The V gene's germline CDR1 is SGHAT and CDR2 FQNNGV. The CDR3 runs 15 residues. CDR3 DNA: TGTGCCAGCAGCTCAGTTAGCGGGAGTATCTACGAGCAGTACTTC. It encodes CASSSVSGSIYEQYF.

Of note for this clone: Other DNA sequences in this sample translate to the same CDR3. The chain combines TRBV4-2 with TRBJ2-7; tentative D call: TRBD1 (5 bases). Germline V CDR1 and CDR2: LGHNA, YNFKEQ. The CDR3 spans 14 residues. The V end was cut by 0 bases, the J end by 1 base, with 7 bases between. CDR3 residues: CASSQDPGSYEQYF. CDR3 coding DNA: TGTGCCAGCAGCCAAGACCCAGGGTCCTACGAGCAGTACTTC.

The gene calls are TRBV29-1 and TRBJ2-3; TRBD2 agrees at 11 bases. Trimming cost V 6 bases and J 2 bases; bases outside gene matches: 7. From germline, CDR1 is SQVTM and CDR2 ANQGSEA. The CDR3 totals 15 residues. The CDR3 DNA reads TGCAGCGTGGGAACTAGCGGGGGAGACACAGATACGCAGTATTTT. This codes for CSVGTSGGDTDTQYF.

V and J are TRBV30 and TRBJ2-5; 9 nucleotides align to TRBD1. V shed 0 bases and J 4 bases; nucleotides not matched to a gene: 3. The CDR3 covers 14 residues. Germline lookup yields CDR1 GTSNPN and CDR2 SVGIG (reference sequence). In DNA, the CDR3 is TGTGCCTGGAGTGTAACAGGGGGCGCAGAGACCCAGTACTTC. Translation: CAWSVTGGAETQYF.

The J gene is TRBJ2-7, the V gene TRBV25-1; 7 bases line up with TRBD1. There are 11 residues in the CDR3. The germline V gene encodes CDR1 MGHDK and CDR2 SYGVNS. With V trimmed by 8 bases and J by 2 bases, 0 bases remained unmatched. CDR3 in DNA: TGTGCCAGCGGGACAGCCTACGAGCAGTACTTC. It yields the protein CASGTAYEQYF.

This chain uses TRBV5-4 with TRBJ1-2; D gene uncertain. V lost 4 bases to trimming and J lost 8 bases, with 15 bases between them. The CDR3 totals 13 residues. From germline, CDR1 is SGHNT and CDR2 YYREEE (reference sequence). In DNA form, the CDR3 reads TGTGCCAGCAGCGTGGATTCTACGGGGGGCTACACCTTC. Translation: CASSVDSTGGYTF. The whole variable domain, filled in from reference TRBV5-4 and TRBJ1-2, reads ETGVTQSPTHLIKTRGQQVTLRCSSQSGHNTVSWYQQALGQGPQFIFQYYREEENGRGNFPPRFSGLQFPNYSSELNVNALELDDSALYLCASSVDSTGGYTFGSGTRLTVV.

This clone was seen only a few times. The chain employs TRBV4-2 and TRBJ2-1; no firm D call. This CDR3 comprises 15 residues. The germline V gene has CDR1 LGHNA and CDR2 YNFKEQ. Trimming shortened V by 4 bases and J by 0 bases, and 10 bases separated the two germline ends. This CDR3 reads CASSRDLGSYNEQFF. The CDR3 nucleotides are TGTGCCAGCAGCCGTGACCTAGGCTCCTACAATGAGCAGTTCTTC.

This rearrangement joins TRBV25-1 to TRBJ2-6; D is ambiguous. The V and J ends lost 4 bases and 2 bases respectively, with 9 bases between them. The CDR3 has 15 residues. CDR1 is MGHDK and CDR2 is SYGVNS in the germline V gene. In DNA, the CDR3 is TGTGCCAGCAGTGCTTTAGTGGCTGGGGCCAACGTCCTGACTTTC. Protein sequence: CASSALVAGANVLTF. The full variable domain, its missing parts supplied by reference TRBV25-1 and TRBJ2-6, is EADIYQTPRYLVIGTGKKITLECSQTMGHDKMYWYQQDPGMELHLIHYSYGVNSTEKGDLSSESTVSRIRTEHFPLTLESARPSHTSQYLCASSALVAGANVLTFGAGSRLTVL.

This clone was detected only a few times. This chain uses TRBV5-1 with TRBJ2-7, with no clear D. Trimming stripped 4 bases from V and 0 bases from J, with 8 bases between. The CDR3 is 13 amino acids. Germline CDR1 is SGHRS and CDR2 is YFSETQ. CDR3 region: CASSLQVSYEQYF. DNA of the CDR3: TGCGCCAGCAGCCTGCAGGTCTCCTACGAGCAGTACTTC.

This clone was found a few times. The chain employs TRBV30 and TRBJ1-1; 7 bases map to TRBD1. The CDR3 has 14 amino acids. V lost 1 base, J lost 3 bases, and 5 bases stayed unmatched. Germline V gives CDR1 GTSNPN, CDR2 SVGIG (reference sequence). In DNA, the CDR3 is TGTGCCTGGAGTGAGACAGGGAAGGACACTGAAGCTTTCTTT. It yields the protein CAWSETGKDTEAFF.

This clone turned up a few times. The rearrangement uses TRBV15 and TRBJ2-7, with 9 bases fitting TRBD1. Germline V gives CDR1 LNHNV, CDR2 YYDKDF (reference sequence). V lost 3 bases, J lost 7 bases, and 4 bases stayed unmatched. The CDR3 is 13 amino acids. CDR3 coding DNA: TGTGCCACCAGCAGGGGACAGGGTGGTGAGCAGTACTTC. Translating it yields CATSRGQGGEQYF.

The table lists this clone with a few counts. The chain links TRBV5-4 to TRBJ2-7; TRBD1 agrees at 10 bases. Germline V gives CDR1 SGHNT, CDR2 YYREEE (reference sequence). V lost 5 bases and J lost 1; bases outside the gene matches: 6. CDR3 length equals 15 residues. CDR3 sequence reads: CASSPGGQGSYEQYF. CDR3 sequence (DNA): TGTGCCAGCAGTCCGGGGGGACAGGGGTCCTACGAGCAGTACTTC.

This clone has just a few counts. The rearrangement joins TRBV5-1 to TRBJ2-6, with 7 bases that match TRBD1. V shed 4 bases, J shed 2 bases, and the junction held 6 bases outside the gene matches. CDR1 and CDR2 from the germline V gene are SGHRS and YFSETQ. The CDR3 has 16 amino acids. The CDR3 loop reads CASSPNQGAGANVLTF. The CDR3 nucleotides are TGCGCCAGCAGCCCGAATCAGGGGGCTGGGGCCAACGTCCTGACTTTC.

The CDR3 loop reads CASSPVLQGTGELFF. In DNA, the CDR3 is TGTGCCAGCAGTCCCGTTCTACAGGGAACCGGGGAGCTGTTTTTT. The V and J genes are TRBV5-4 and TRBJ2-2; tentative D call: TRBD1 (6 bases). Germline loops: CDR1 SGHNT, CDR2 YYREEE (reference sequence). V lost 5 bases to trimming and J lost 5 bases, with 16 bases between them. CDR3 size: 15 residues.